This TCR beta chain was captured by sequencing in a study of blood T cell repertoires in COVID-19. Study background: Samples came from the United States, Italy and Spain, spanning acute and convalescent COVID-19.

TCRdb's copy holds only in-frame clones and misses some; the assay was immunoSEQ multiplex PCR. The table shows 45,000 to 55,000 clones, with about 88% occurring only once. Germline trimming cut 1 base from V and 4 bases from J; bases unmatched to any gene: 9. The CDR3 length is 18 residues. The germline CDR1 and CDR2 sequences are LGHNA and YSLEER. The rearrangement links TRBV4-3 to TRBJ2-2; 10 bases line up with TRBD1. Specimen: peripheral blood. The clonotype was recovered from a man aged 50-59 years with active COVID-19. CDR3 region: CASSQVQAGQGTTGELFF. The CDR3 DNA reads as TGCGCCAGCAGCCAAGTTCAAGCGGGACAGGGGACCACCGGGGAGCTGTTTTTT.